This T cell receptor beta chain was retrieved from a study of HIV-infected patients and healthy controls. General study points: CMV-associated CDR3s mostly grew nonsignificantly during therapy, while HIV-associated CDR3s declined significantly. HIV-infected patients and controls differed significantly in mean usage of eight alpha and eight beta V genes.

Reverse transcription used around 480 ng RNA and constant-region primers for alpha and beta. Using multiplexing indices, alpha and beta chain libraries were generated apart by chain-specific third strand synthesis. TCRdb reprocessed the 5' RACE reads with MiXCR, giving one entry per CDR3 protein. The repertoire consists of around 21,000 distinct CDR3 sequences, with roughly 9.3% occurring once and the leading ten covering about 2.5%. No cell fractionation was done, so the repertoire covers all unsorted peripheral blood T cells. By proportion, this clonotype is medium-sized. The antigen is not known. The CDR3 sequence is 15 residues long. V was shortened by 1 base and J by 6 bases, with 16 bases between the two germline ends. CDR1 and CDR2 from the germline V gene are LGHNA and YNFKEQ.

This TCR was recovered from an adult in good health. Sequencing was carried out using blood. V and J are TRBV4-2 and TRBJ2-7; D tentatively reads TRBD1 or TRBD2 (5 bases each). The CDR3 region is CASSQVTGTPREQYF. As DNA, the CDR3 is TGTGCCAGCAGCCAAGTAACCGGGACCCCCCGCGAGCAGTACTTC.